This T cell receptor (beta chain) appears in the sequencing data of a study of T cell repertoires in ileal Crohn's disease. Study-level background: From the surgical specimen's inflamed ileum, biopsies were taken as M0.

This CDR3 is 15 amino acids long. Germline CDR1 and CDR2: ENHRY and SYGVKD. V was clipped by 0 bases and J by 2 bases, with 11 bases between them. Noted time point: inflamed ileum from the surgical specimen. Included were adult ileal or ileocolonic Crohn's patients indicated for ileocolonic resection. Data came from immunoSEQ multiplex PCR; TCRdb stores just in-frame clones and leaves some out. The table has several thousand clones, around 86% seen once. This chain joins TRBV10-3 and TRBJ2-7, with D tentatively TRBD1 (6 bases). This sequence originates from an adult with Crohn's disease. The sequencing input was ileal tissue. The CDR3 reads CAISESTGTTYEQYF. CDR3 in DNA: TGTGCCATCAGTGAGTCGACGGGGACAACCTACGAGCAGTACTTC.